A selection of T cell receptor beta chains follows, all from one sample in a study of blood T cell repertoires in COVID-19. Profiled with immunoSEQ multiplex PCR; TCRdb holds only in-frame clones, not every one. This sample carries around 140,000 clones, around 80% of them seen once, and the ten largest clones take around 3.8%. Sequences were obtained from peripheral blood. The receptor set was obtained from a man between 65 and 85 years old who had recovered from COVID-19. CDR3s include the opening cysteine and the closing phenylalanine or tryptophan. A D gene is named only where the DNA matches it firmly. Rows may omit the clone size; those that give it use once, few, many or a size class.

. TRBJ2-7 TRBV5-1 . 13 CASSPRVGYEQYF TGCGCCAGCAGCCCCCGGGTCGGGTACGAGCAGTACTTC
many TRBJ1-2 TRBV6-5 TRBD1 14 CASSYSPGGSGYTF TGTGCCAGCAGTTACTCTCCAGGGGGTTCTGGCTACACCTTC
. TRBJ2-1 TRBV20-1 . 10 CSGLFNEQFF TGCAGTGGGCTTTTCAATGAGCAGTTCTTC
. TRBJ2-4 TRBV20-1 . 11 CSADIVGIQYF TGCAGTGCCGACATAGTGGGCATTCAGTACTTC
. TRBJ2-7 TRBV6-2/TRBV6-3 TRBD1 16 CASRPSPGQLRDEQYF TGTGCCAGCAGACCTTCCCCGGGACAGCTAAGGGACGAGCAGTACTTC
. TRBJ1-2 TRBV6-5 . 15 CASSYGADLEDGYTF TGTGCCAGCAGTTACGGGGCAGACCTAGAAGATGGCTACACCTTC
. TRBJ1-5 TRBV2 TRBD1 15 CASSEQSGGRQPQHF TGTGCCAGCAGTGAACAGTCAGGGGGACGTCAGCCCCAGCATTTT
. TRBJ2-5 TRBV5-1 TRBD2 18 CASSEHSSGRGAKETQYF TGCGCCAGCAGCGAGCATTCTAGCGGGAGGGGTGCCAAAGAGACCCAGTACTTC
. TRBJ2-7 TRBV28 . 16 CASSPTRLLTNYEQYF TGTGCCAGCAGCCCCACCCGACTGTTGACCAACTACGAGCAGTACTTC
. TRBJ2-1 TRBV5-1 . 13 CASSMTGSYEQFF TGCGCCAGCAGCATGACAGGTAGCTATGAGCAGTTCTTC
. TRBJ2-3 TRBV29-1 . 12 CSVEDRGDTQYF TGCAGCGTTGAAGATCGGGGGGATACGCAGTATTTT
. TRBJ2-1 TRBV6-1 . 13 CASSHKLGDEQFF TGTGCCAGCAGTCATAAACTAGGCGATGAGCAGTTCTTC
. TRBJ1-3 TRBV2 TRBD1 16 CASKGTGLLTGNTIYF TGTGCCAGCAAAGGGACAGGTTTACTGACTGGAAACACCATATATTTT
many TRBJ2-1 TRBV27 . 12 CASSYNYNEQFF TGTGCCAGCAGTTATAACTACAATGAGCAGTTCTTC
. TRBJ2-3 TRBV6-6 TRBD1 14 CASRPGQGADTQYF TGTGCCAGCAGGCCGGGACAGGGGGCAGATACGCAGTATTTT